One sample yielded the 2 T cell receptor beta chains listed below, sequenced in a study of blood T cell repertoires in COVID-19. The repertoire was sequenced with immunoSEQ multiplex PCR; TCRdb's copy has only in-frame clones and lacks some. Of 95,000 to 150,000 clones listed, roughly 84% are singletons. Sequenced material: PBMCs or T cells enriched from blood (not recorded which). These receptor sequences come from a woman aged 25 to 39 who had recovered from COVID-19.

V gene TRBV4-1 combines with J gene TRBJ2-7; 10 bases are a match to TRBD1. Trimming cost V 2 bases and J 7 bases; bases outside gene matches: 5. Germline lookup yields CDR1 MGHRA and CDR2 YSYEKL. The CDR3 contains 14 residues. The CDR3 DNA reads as TGCGCCAGCAGCCAACACGGGACAGGGGAAGAGCAGTACTTC. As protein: CASSQHGTGEEQYF.

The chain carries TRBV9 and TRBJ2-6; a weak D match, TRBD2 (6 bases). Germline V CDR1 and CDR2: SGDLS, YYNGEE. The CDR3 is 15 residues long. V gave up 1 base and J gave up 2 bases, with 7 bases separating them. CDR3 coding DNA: TGTGCCAGCAGCGTAAGCGGGCCTGGGGCCAACGTCCTGACTTTC. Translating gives CASSVSGPGANVLTF.